This T cell receptor beta chain was captured by sequencing in a study of blood T cell repertoires in COVID-19. CDR3 length equals 13 residues. The germline CDR1 and CDR2 sequences are MGHRA and YSYEKL. V lost 4 bases to trimming and J lost 8 bases, with 11 bases between them. Method: immunoSEQ multiplex PCR; TCRdb's copy keeps in-frame clones and lacks some. The sample shows almost 400,000 clones, around nine tenths of them seen only once. This clonotype was sampled from a woman aged 30 to 39 who had recovered from COVID-19. The sequencing input was PBMCs or T cells enriched from blood (not recorded which). This chain uses TRBV4-1 with TRBJ1-4; D is uncertain. The CDR3 nucleotides read TGCGCCAGCAGCCTCATCCCCAGGGAAAAACTGTTTTTT. This translates into CASSLIPREKLFF.